Detailed here is one TCR beta chain. The antigen is not known. The ends were cut back, 6 bases at V and 0 bases at J, with 11 bases in the middle. CDR3 length: 14 residues. Germline lookup yields CDR1 MNHNS and CDR2 SASEGT. The source of the sample is a study of blood T cells in healthy people across ages. Regarding the study as a whole: There were more naive CD4+ cells and higher diversity in long-lived donors than in aged donors.

Donors were systemically healthy Caucasian individuals from Russia aged roughly 6 to 100 years. PCR was performed a second time for 7 to 11 cycles using a sample-barcoded 5' primer and a J-beta primer mix. TCRdb reprocessed the 5' RACE reads with MiXCR, giving one entry per CDR3 protein. The data contain 1.5 million to 2 million distinct CDR3 sequences, about 30% of them singletons. The sample taken for sequencing was blood. This receptor was identified in a woman in her thirties in good health. The genes are TRBV6-1 and TRBJ1-1; D gene ambiguous. The CDR3 protein is CASRASGVNTEAFF. As DNA, the CDR3 is TGTGCCAGCAGAGCAAGTGGGGTGAACACTGAAGCTTTCTTT.